This T cell receptor (beta chain) was sequenced for a study of quantifying T cell responses using KT2 cells. Study as a whole: TCR alpha and beta constant-region primers primed reverse transcription of RNA. The T4 ligation step was estimated to exceed 8.5% efficiency under optimum conditions.

KT2, a clone with a known TCR, was spiked into unfractionated PBMC. The V gene's germline CDR1 is MNHEY and CDR2 SVGEGT. Trimming at V came to 5 bases and at J to 4 bases, leaving 10 bases not matched to a gene. The CDR3 covers 15 residues. Each cDNA got a UMI-containing oligo ligated at its 3' end. First-round PCR used 4 to 5 cycles and beta primers RC1.1 and RC1.2 covering TRBC1 and TRBC2. TCRdb recomputed calls from the UMI-ligation and nested PCR reads with MiXCR, one row per CDR3 protein. The data hold tens of thousands of distinct CDR3 sequences, with around a tenth observed a single time. The chain links TRBV6-2 or TRBV6-3 to TRBJ1-2; 7 bases line up with TRBD1. The sequenced sample consisted of PBMCs spiked with cells of the T cell clone KT2. This clonotype originated in a human donor. This CDR3 is CASSISGTAIYGYTF. The CDR3 DNA follows: TGTGCCAGCAGTATATCCGGGACAGCGATCTATGGCTACACCTTC.